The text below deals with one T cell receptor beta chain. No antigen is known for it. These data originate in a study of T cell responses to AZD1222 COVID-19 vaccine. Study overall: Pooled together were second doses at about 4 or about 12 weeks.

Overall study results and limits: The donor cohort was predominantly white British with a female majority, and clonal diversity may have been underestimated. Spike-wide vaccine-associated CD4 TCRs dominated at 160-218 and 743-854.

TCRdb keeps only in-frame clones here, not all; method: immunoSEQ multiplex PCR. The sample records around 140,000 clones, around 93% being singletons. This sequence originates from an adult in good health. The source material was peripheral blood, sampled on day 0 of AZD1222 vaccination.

The CDR3 loop is CASSQDGRGEETQYF. Here the CDR3 DNA reads TGTGCCAGCAGCCAAGATGGCAGGGGTGAGGAGACCCAGTACTTC. V is TRBV14 and J is TRBJ2-5; the D gene is possibly TRBD1 (6 bases). This CDR3 spans 15 amino acids. Trimming stripped 0 bases from V and 5 bases from J, with 13 bases between. The germline CDR1 and CDR2 sequences are SGHDN and FVKESK.